The 15 T cell receptor beta chains below all came from one sample that was sequenced in a study of blood T cell repertoires in COVID-19. Profiling relied on immunoSEQ multiplex PCR, and the TCRdb table lists in-frame clones only, not all of them. The sample has a few hundred thousand clones, nearly 90% seen once; the top ten hold 1%. The material sequenced was PBMCs or T cells enriched from blood (not recorded which). The receptors here all came from a woman younger than 45 who had recovered from COVID-19.

The sample holds one count of this clone. The V gene is TRBV30, the J gene TRBJ2-7; D perhaps matches TRBD1 (6 bases). Germline CDR1 is GTSNPN and CDR2 is SVGIG (reference sequence). CDR3 size: 14 residues. The germline V and J ends were trimmed by 0 bases and 3 bases, with 12 bases remaining between them. In DNA, the CDR3 is TGTGCCTGGAGTGTACTCCCACAGGGCTACGAGCAGTACTTC. Amino acid sequence: CAWSVLPQGYEQYF.

The chain couples TRBV18 to TRBJ2-7; TRBD1 agrees at 7 bases. The germline V gene encodes CDR1 KGHSH and CDR2 LQKENI. CDR3 length: 15 amino acids. J gave up 5 bases and V 5 bases, and 12 bases lay outside the gene matches. CDR3 sequence: CASSSSTGNLDEQYF. DNA of the CDR3: TGTGCCAGCTCAAGCTCGACAGGGAATCTTGACGAGCAGTACTTC.

This chain joins TRBV30 and TRBJ2-7, with TRBD1 identical over 10 bases. Unmatched junction bases numbered 6, after V lost 6 bases and J lost 4 bases. Germline CDR1 is GTSNPN and CDR2 is SVGIG (reference sequence). The CDR3 loop spans 13 amino acids. Written as DNA, the CDR3 is TGTGCCTGTGCACCGGGACAGGGGTACGAGCAGTACTTC. The encoded protein is CACAPGQGYEQYF.

V and J are TRBV7-9 and TRBJ2-1; D gene uncertain. The CDR3 loop spans 11 amino acids. In germline, CDR1 is SEHNR, CDR2 FQNEAQ (reference sequence). V was cut by 6 bases and J by 7 bases, with 7 bases left in between. CDR3 region: CASSRENEQFF. The CDR3 nucleotides read TGTGCCAGCAGTCGCGAAAATGAGCAGTTCTTC.

Here the CDR3 reads CATSDRSRTKNIQYF. CDR3 in DNA: TGTGCCACCTCGGACAGGTCTCGAACCAAAAACATTCAGTACTTC. The J gene is TRBJ2-4, the V gene TRBV25-1; 7 nucleotides agree with TRBD1. CDR1 MGHDK and CDR2 SYGVNS come from the germline V gene. The CDR3 has 15 amino acids. After removal of 10 bases from V and 2 bases from J, the junction contained 11 bases not matched to a gene.

This clone occurred once. The rearrangement links TRBV19 to TRBJ1-1, with 8 positions matching TRBD1. V shed 5 bases, J shed 4 bases, and the junction held 9 bases outside the gene matches. This CDR3 contains 15 residues. Germline V gene data show CDR1 as LNHDA and CDR2 as SQIVND (reference sequence). The CDR3 here is CASSWRTGPGTEAFF. CDR3 bases: TGTGCCAGTAGTTGGCGGACAGGGCCGGGCACTGAAGCTTTCTTT.

The chain uses TRBV2 and TRBJ1-6; D not certain. CDR3 length equals 11 residues. Trimming left V 3 bases short and J 10 bases short, with 4 bases between. Germline CDR1 reads SNHLY; CDR2 reads FYNNEI. CDR3 DNA: TGTGCCAGCAGTGAGAGGTCACCCCTCCACTTT. This codes for CASSERSPLHF.

The genes are TRBV11-2 and TRBJ2-1; 7 bases are shared with TRBD1. The CDR3 length is 14 residues. Trimming at V came to 6 bases and at J to 4 bases, leaving 6 bases not matched to a gene. CDR1 and CDR2 from the germline V gene are SGHAT and FQNNGV. The CDR3 region is CASRSRGMYNEQFF. DNA for the CDR3: TGTGCCAGCAGGAGCAGGGGGATGTACAATGAGCAGTTCTTC.

The rearrangement links TRBV12-3 or TRBV12-4 to TRBJ1-2; D is unresolved. The CDR3 loop spans 12 amino acids. Trimming pared 2 bases from V and 7 bases from J, leaving 8 bases between. The CDR3 DNA reads TGTGCCAGCAGTTTATGGCTTTCTGGCTACACCTTC. Translation gives CASSLWLSGYTF.

The rearrangement links TRBV28 to TRBJ2-1, with 8 nucleotides matching TRBD2. After removal of 1 base from V and 6 bases from J, the junction contained 11 bases not matched to a gene. This CDR3 spans 17 amino acids. CDR1 is MDHEN, CDR2 SYDVKM, per germline. The CDR3 DNA follows: TGTGCCAGCAGTTTATCGGAGCTGGGACTAGATGTCAATGAGCAGTTCTTC. Residues: CASSLSELGLDVNEQFF.

This clone was picked up one time. CDR3 DNA: TGTGCCAGCTCACCACCTGCGGGGGGGGGACTGGAGCAGTTCTTC. Amino acid sequence: CASSPPAGGGLEQFF. This chain joins TRBV18 and TRBJ2-1; 9 bases fit TRBD2. Germline V gene sequence: CDR1 KGHSH, CDR2 LQKENI. The J segment lost 10 bases and the V segment lost 0 bases, leaving 7 bases of the junction unmatched. The CDR3 spans 15 residues. Full variable domain (missing parts from reference TRBV18 and TRBJ2-1): NAGVMQNPRHLVRRRGQEARLRCSPMKGHSHVYWYRQLPEEGLKFMVYLQKENIIDESGMPKERFSAEFPKEGPSILRIQQVVRGDSAAYFCASSPPAGGGLEQFFGPGTRLTVL.

The chain is built from TRBV9 and TRBJ2-1; 8 positions match TRBD2. The V segment lost 0 bases and the J segment 8 bases; nucleotides outside the gene matches: 4. The CDR3 is 14 residues long. The germline CDR1 and CDR2 sequences are SGDLS and YYNGEE. The CDR3 region has the DNA TGTGCCAGCAGCGTAGCGGGGGGGCTCGATGAGCAGTTCTTC. Translation: CASSVAGGLDEQFF. Full variable domain (outside the CDR3, taken from reference TRBV9 and TRBJ2-1): DSGVTQTPKHLITATGQRVTLRCSPRSGDLSVYWYQQSLDQGLQFLIQYYNGEERAKGNILERFSAQQFPDLHSELNLSSLELGDSALYFCASSVAGGLDEQFFGPGTRLTVL.

This chain connects TRBV7-6 to TRBJ2-7; D possibly corresponds to TRBD2 (6 bases). The germline V gene encodes CDR1 SGHVS and CDR2 FNYEAQ. The V gene lost 1 base and the J gene lost 2 bases, with 21 bases spanning the gap. The length of the CDR3 is 18 residues. The CDR3 nucleotides are TGTGCCAGCAGCTTAGATTTCGGGACTTCTGGTGTCCCCTACGAGCAGTACTTC. Translation: CASSLDFGTSGVPYEQYF.

The chain links TRBV7-2 to TRBJ2-5; tentative D call: TRBD2 (6 bases). This CDR3 contains 15 residues. The V end lost 3 bases, the J end lost 4 bases, and 15 bases lay between the germline ends. CDR1 is SGHTA and CDR2 is FQGNSA in the germline V gene. CDR3 in amino acids: CASSFYGGAGETQYF. The CDR3 DNA follows: TGTGCCAGCAGCTTTTACGGGGGAGCGGGAGAGACCCAGTACTTC.

V usage is TRBV7-2 and J usage is TRBJ1-2, with a tentative D call TRBD1 (6 bases). Trimming cost V 4 bases and J 7 bases, with 16 bases left between them. This CDR3 has 14 amino acids. Germline CDR1 SGHTA, CDR2 FQGNSA. CDR3 sequence reads: CASSSHGTLVGYTF. CDR3 nucleotides: TGTGCCAGCAGCTCTCACGGGACACTAGTTGGCTACACCTTC. Based on the CDR3 plus reference TRBV7-2 and TRBJ1-2, the full variable domain is GAGVSQSPSNKVTEKGKDVELRCDPISGHTALYWYRQSLGQGLEFLIYFQGNSAPDKSGLPSDRFSAERTGGSVSTLTIQRTQQEDSAVYLCASSSHGTLVGYTFGSGTRLTVV.